What follows are 8 T cell receptor beta chains derived from one specimen sequenced in a study of cytomegalovirus exposure and HLA in healthy donors. Primers included in the PCR were 60 Vbeta and 13 Jbeta primers. Some clones are missing from TCRdb's copy, which holds only in-frame ones; the method was immunoSEQ multiplex PCR. Of some 150,000 clones in the sample, 76% were seen once. Material: PBMCs. Every receptor here comes from a female donor in good health and CMV-seropositive.

This clone occurred a few times. The gene calls are TRBV7-2 and TRBJ2-7; D uncertain. V shed 6 bases and J shed 1 base, with 13 bases lying between them. The CDR3 has 14 residues. From germline, CDR1 is SGHTA and CDR2 FQGNSA. CDR3 in amino acids: CASSVGPRSYEQYF. The CDR3 region has the DNA TGTGCCAGCAGTGTGGGCCCCCGGTCCTACGAGCAGTACTTC.

This clone has a handful of counts. This chain uses TRBV7-2 with TRBJ2-5; D is ambiguous. Trimming pared 2 bases from V and 1 base from J, leaving 11 bases between. The CDR3 contains 15 residues. Germline assignment: CDR1 SGHTA and CDR2 FQGNSA. CDR3: CASSLFGRIQETQYF. CDR3 sequence (DNA): TGTGCCAGCAGCTTATTCGGCAGGATCCAAGAGACCCAGTACTTC.

J is TRBJ1-2 and V is TRBV19; 7 bases are a match to TRBD1. CDR3 length: 13 residues. V lost 6 bases, J lost 8 bases, and 9 bases stayed unmatched. In germline, CDR1 is LNHDA, CDR2 SQIVND (reference sequence). The CDR3: CASRVGQAAGYTF. CDR3 coding DNA: TGTGCCAGTAGGGTCGGACAGGCCGCCGGCTACACCTTC.

J is TRBJ2-1 and V is TRBV6-6; the match to TRBD1 covers 7 bases. With V trimmed by 8 bases and J by 9 bases, 10 bases remained unmatched. CDR3 size: 13 residues. Germline assignment: CDR1 MNHNY and CDR2 SVGAGI (reference sequence). As DNA, the CDR3 is TGTGCCAGCGGTTCCAGGGGGTCGGGTGAGCAGTTCTTC. It specifies CASGSRGSGEQFF.

The gene calls are TRBV5-1 and TRBJ1-1; D gene uncertain. Germline CDR1 and CDR2: SGHRS and YFSETQ. Deletions cut 5 bases from V and 6 bases from J, with 11 bases between. The CDR3 consists of 12 residues. CDR3 nucleotide sequence: TGCGCCAGCAGGAGCGGTGATGCTGAAGCTTTCTTT. This codes for CASRSGDAEAFF.

The CDR3 nucleotides are TGCGCCAGCAGCCAAGAGGCCGCCGGGACTAGCAGGTCCTTTATCCGCCAGCAGTACTTC. Its protein product is CASSQEAAGTSRSFIRQQYF. The V gene is TRBV4-1, the J gene TRBJ2-7; 9 positions match TRBD2. The CDR3 totals 20 residues. After removal of 0 bases from V and 8 bases from J, the junction contained 23 bases not matched to a gene. CDR1 is MGHRA, CDR2 YSYEKL, per germline.

V is TRBV4-1 and J is TRBJ2-5; a possible D gene is TRBD2 (6 bases). The CDR3 is 15 amino acids. The germline V gene encodes CDR1 MGHRA and CDR2 YSYEKL. V was shortened by 1 base and J by 5 bases, with 14 bases between the two germline ends. CDR3 in DNA: TGCGCCAGCAGCCAAGGAGGCGGGAACGTTGAGACCCAGTACTTC. Amino acid sequence: CASSQGGGNVETQYF.

This clone showed up just a few times. V gene TRBV5-4 combines with J gene TRBJ1-4, with TRBD1 matching 10 bases. The CDR3 is made up of 15 amino acids. The V segment lost 5 bases and the J segment 7 bases; nucleotides outside the gene matches: 8. The germline gives CDR1 SGHNT, CDR2 YYREEE (reference sequence). This chain's CDR3 is CASSTDRGSSEKLFF. The CDR3 nucleotides are TGTGCCAGCAGTACGGACAGGGGGTCAAGTGAAAAACTGTTTTTT.